This entry features one TCR beta chain sequence. The source of the sample is a study of blood T cell repertoires in COVID-19. Study-level background: Donors in the United States, Italy and Spain gave samples during acute or convalescent COVID-19. T cells, B-cell-depleted T cells, or PBMCs supplied cDNA or gDNA.

In the source study's methods: How many nucleated cells were present was estimated from reference gene primer amplification. Generated by immunoSEQ multiplex PCR, the TCRdb table keeps only in-frame clones and is missing some. That table furnishes V, J and clone size, whereas the DNA furnished D and trimming. The sample lists some 200,000 clones, about 79% occurring once. This sequence was found in a woman between 65 and 79 years old with acute or convalescent COVID-19. Source material: peripheral blood.

The CDR3 sequence is CASSPSSGYTQYF. The CDR3 DNA reads as TGTGCCAGCAGCCCATCTAGCGGTTATACGCAGTATTTT. The chain has TRBV3-1 (or the pseudogene TRBV3-2) and TRBJ2-3; 7 bases map to TRBD2. The trim removed 4 bases at V and 7 bases at J, leaving 5 bases unmatched. The CDR3 covers 13 residues. CDR1 LGHDT and CDR2 YNNKEL come from the germline V gene (reference sequence).